What follows describes a single T cell receptor beta chain. Antigen unknown. The germline gives CDR1 LNHDA, CDR2 SQIVND (reference sequence). CDR3 length: 14 amino acids. The V end lost 5 bases, the J end lost 3 bases, and 12 bases lay between the germline ends. The data were obtained in a study of molecular identifiers for immune sequencing clone quantification. Overall study results and limits: Clones that had above 20 RNA copies took up over 97% of effector molecules but under 1% in naive cells. Sizes of highly expanded clones could be underestimated through identical TCRs sharing a barcode.

TCRdb re-derived calls from the PCR reads in MiXCR, one entry per CDR3 protein. The data hold about 500,000 distinct CDR3 sequences, with about 21% observed a single time. The rearrangement joins TRBV19 to TRBJ2-3; D possibly matches TRBD1 or TRBD2 (6 bases each). The TCR sequence derives from a human donor in good health. Some libraries in this study had Jurkat cell RNA spiked in. Sequences were obtained from naive CD8+ T cells from blood, with Jurkat cell RNA spiked in. The subset is: FACS-sorted CD8+CD4-CCR7+CD45RA+ naive T cells. CDR3 nucleotides: TGTGCCAGTAGTCCCGGGGGCTGGACAGATACGCAGTATTTT. It yields the protein CASSPGGWTDTQYF. The full variable domain, its missing parts supplied by reference TRBV19 and TRBJ2-3, is DGGITQSPKYLFRKEGQNVTLSCEQNLNHDAMYWYRQDPGQGLRLIYYSQIVNDFQKGDIAEGYSVSREKKESFPLTVTSAQKNPTAFYLCASSPGGWTDTQYFGPGTRLTVL.